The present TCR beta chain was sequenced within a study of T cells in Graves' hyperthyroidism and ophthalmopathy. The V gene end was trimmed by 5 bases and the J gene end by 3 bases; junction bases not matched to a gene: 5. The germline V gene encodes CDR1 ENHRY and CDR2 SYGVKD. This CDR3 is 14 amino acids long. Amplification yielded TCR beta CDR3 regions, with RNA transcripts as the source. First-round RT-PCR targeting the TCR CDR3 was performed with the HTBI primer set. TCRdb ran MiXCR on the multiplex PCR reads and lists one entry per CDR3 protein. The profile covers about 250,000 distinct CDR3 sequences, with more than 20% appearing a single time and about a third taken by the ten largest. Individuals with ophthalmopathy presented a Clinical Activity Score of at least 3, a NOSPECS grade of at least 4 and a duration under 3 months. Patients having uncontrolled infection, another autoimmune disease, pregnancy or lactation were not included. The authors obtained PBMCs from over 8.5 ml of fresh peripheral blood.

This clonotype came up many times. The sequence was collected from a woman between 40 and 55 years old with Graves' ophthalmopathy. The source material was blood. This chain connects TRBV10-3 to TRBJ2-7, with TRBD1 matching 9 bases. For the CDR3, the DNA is TGTGCCATCAGTCGCCCGGGACAGGGCTACGAGCAGTACTTC. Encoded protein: CAISRPGQGYEQYF.